This T cell receptor beta chain originates from a study of PD-1 blockade in mismatch repair-deficient tumors. The V and J ends lost 10 bases and 4 bases, in that order; junction bases with no gene match: 13. There are 16 residues in the CDR3. CDR1 and CDR2 from the germline V gene are MNHEY and SMNVEV (reference sequence). In regard to this clone: What it binds is not known.

The table came from immunoSEQ multiplex PCR; TCRdb's copy has only in-frame clones and leaves some out. Of 35,000 to 40,000 clones detected, about four fifths appear once; the ten largest clones hold under 25%. Study-level points and caveats: After pembrolizumab, tumor-resident clones rose rapidly, then generally contracted before radiologic responses.

The receptor was derived from an adult with mismatch repair-deficient cancer. The chain has TRBV27 and TRBJ2-1, with 10 nucleotides matching TRBD2. The specimen comprised peripheral blood, sampled 4 weeks after starting pembrolizumab. The CDR3 DNA reads as TGTGCCACTGCCTCTAGCGGGAGTAGTGGATACAATGAGCAGTTCTTC. Translation: CATASSGSSGYNEQFF.